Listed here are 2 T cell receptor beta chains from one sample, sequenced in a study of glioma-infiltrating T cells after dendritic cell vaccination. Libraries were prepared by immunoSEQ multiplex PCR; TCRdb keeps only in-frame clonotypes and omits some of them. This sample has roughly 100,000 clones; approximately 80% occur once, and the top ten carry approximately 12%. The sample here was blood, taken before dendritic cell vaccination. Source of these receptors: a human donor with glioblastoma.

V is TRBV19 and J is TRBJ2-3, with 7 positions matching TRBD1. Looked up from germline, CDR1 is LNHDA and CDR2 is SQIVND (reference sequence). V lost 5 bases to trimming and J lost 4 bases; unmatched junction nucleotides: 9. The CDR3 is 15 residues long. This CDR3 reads CASSVGQVKADTQYF. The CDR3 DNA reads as TGTGCCAGTAGTGTCGGACAGGTTAAGGCAGATACGCAGTATTTT.

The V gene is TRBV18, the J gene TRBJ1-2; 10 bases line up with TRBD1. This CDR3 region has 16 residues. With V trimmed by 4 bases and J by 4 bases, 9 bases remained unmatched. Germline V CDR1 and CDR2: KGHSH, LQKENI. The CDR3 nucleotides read TGTGCCAGCTCACAACCCACCGGGACAGGGGCCTATGGCTACACCTTC. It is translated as CASSQPTGTGAYGYTF.